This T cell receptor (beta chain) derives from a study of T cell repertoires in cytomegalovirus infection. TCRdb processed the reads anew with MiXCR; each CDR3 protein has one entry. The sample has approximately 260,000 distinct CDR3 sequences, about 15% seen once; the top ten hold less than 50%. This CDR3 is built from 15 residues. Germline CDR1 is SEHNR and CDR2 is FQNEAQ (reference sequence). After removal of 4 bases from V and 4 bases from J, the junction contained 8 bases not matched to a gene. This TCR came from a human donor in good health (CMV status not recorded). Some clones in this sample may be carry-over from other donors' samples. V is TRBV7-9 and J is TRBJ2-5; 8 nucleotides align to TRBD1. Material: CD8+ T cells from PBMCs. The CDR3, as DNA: TGTGCCAGCAGCTCACGACAGGGGTGGCCAGAGACCCAGTACTTC. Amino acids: CASSSRQGWPETQYF.